The present TCR beta chain was sequenced within a study of post-analysis software for immune sequencing data. Carried by the TCR beta cDNA libraries were unique molecular identifiers. TCRdb re-called the PCR reads with MiXCR, one entry per CDR3 protein. The sample yields about 540,000 distinct CDR3 sequences, 34% seen once. Turning to this clonotype: Its antigen remains unidentified.

Study findings and constraints: The study found significantly lower normalized Chao1 diversity in multiple sclerosis patients than in controls. Analysis by F measure revealed that same-batch samples clustered strongly together.

Sequenced sample: blood. The clonotype originates from a girl aged 2-17 years with multiple sclerosis.

CDR3 nucleotide sequence: TGTGCCAGCAGTGAACCCCAGACTAGCGGGGCGCCGTTCCAAGAGACCCAGTACTTC. Translating gives CASSEPQTSGAPFQETQYF. The chain joins TRBV25-1 to TRBJ2-5; TRBD2 aligns across 11 bases. CDR1 is MGHDK, CDR2 SYGVNS, per germline. CDR3 length: 19 residues. V shed 2 bases, J shed 1 base, and the junction held 12 bases outside the gene matches.